The clone carrying this T cell receptor (beta chain) was recorded once. With 3 bases removed from V and 2 bases from J, the gap between germline ends came to 13 bases. Germline V gene data show CDR1 as SQVTM and CDR2 as ANQGSEA. The CDR3 consists of 14 residues. This sample was taken from a study of blood T cell repertoires in COVID-19. Study information: Material from acute and convalescent COVID-19 was sourced from the United States, Italy and Spain. Sources were T cells, B-cell-depleted T cells, or PBMCs; the material itself was cDNA or gDNA.

Authors' methods: The assay estimated nucleated cells by amplifying reference gene primers. Assay used: immunoSEQ multiplex PCR; TCRdb lists only in-frame clones, some missing. The V and J calls and clone size are taken from that table; D and trimming were inferred from the DNA. Of 150,000 or so clones in the sample, around 80% were seen once. The chain has TRBV29-1 and TRBJ1-2; D is undetermined. The sequence was collected from a man in his fifties or sixties with active or convalescent COVID-19. The sample was peripheral blood. This chain's CDR3 is CSVEPAAANYGYTF. CDR3 nucleotides: TGCAGCGTTGAGCCCGCCGCGGCCAACTATGGCTACACCTTC.